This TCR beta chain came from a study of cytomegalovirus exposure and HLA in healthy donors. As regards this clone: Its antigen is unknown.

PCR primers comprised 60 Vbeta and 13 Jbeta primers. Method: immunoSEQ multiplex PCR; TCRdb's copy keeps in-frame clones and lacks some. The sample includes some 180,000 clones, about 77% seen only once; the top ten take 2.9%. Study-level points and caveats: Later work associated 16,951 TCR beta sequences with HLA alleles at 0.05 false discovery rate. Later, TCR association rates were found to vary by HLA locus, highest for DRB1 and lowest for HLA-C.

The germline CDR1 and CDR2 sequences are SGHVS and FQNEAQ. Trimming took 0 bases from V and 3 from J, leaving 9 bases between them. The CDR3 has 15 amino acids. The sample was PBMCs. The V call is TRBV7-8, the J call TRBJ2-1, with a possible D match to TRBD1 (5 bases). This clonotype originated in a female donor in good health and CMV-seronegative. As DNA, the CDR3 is TGTGCCAGCAGCTTAGCCAGGGCCCACTACAATGAGCAGTTCTTC. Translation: CASSLARAHYNEQFF.